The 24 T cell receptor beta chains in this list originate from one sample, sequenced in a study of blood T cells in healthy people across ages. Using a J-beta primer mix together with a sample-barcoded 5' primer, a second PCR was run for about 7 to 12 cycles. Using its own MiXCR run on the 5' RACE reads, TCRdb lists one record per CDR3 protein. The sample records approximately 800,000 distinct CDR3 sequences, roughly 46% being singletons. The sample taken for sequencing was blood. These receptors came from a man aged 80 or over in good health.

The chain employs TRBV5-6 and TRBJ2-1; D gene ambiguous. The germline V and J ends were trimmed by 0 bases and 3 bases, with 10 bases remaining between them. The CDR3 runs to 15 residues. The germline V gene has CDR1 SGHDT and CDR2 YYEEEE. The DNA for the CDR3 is TGTGCCAGCAGCTTGGCAGCTAAGGGCTACAATGAGCAGTTCTTC. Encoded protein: CASSLAAKGYNEQFF.

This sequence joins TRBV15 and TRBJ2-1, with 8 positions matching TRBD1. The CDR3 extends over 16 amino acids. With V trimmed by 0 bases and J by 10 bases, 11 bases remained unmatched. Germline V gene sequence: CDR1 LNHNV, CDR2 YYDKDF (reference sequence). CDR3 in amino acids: CATSRDTWTGQEEQFF. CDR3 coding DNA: TGTGCCACCAGCAGAGACACCTGGACAGGGCAAGAGGAGCAGTTCTTC. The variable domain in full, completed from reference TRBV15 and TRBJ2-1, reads DAMVIQNPRYQVTQFGKPVTLSCSQTLNHNVMYWYQQKSSQAPKLLFHYYDKDFNNEADTPDNFQSRRPNTSFCFLDIRSPGLGDTAMYLCATSRDTWTGQEEQFFGPGTRLTVL.

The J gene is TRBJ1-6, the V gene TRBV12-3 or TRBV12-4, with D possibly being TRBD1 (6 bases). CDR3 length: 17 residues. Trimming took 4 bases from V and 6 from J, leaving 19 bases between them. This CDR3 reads CASSSGNLQGANSPLHF. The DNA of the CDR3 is TGTGCCAGCAGTTCCGGTAACCTACAGGGCGCTAATTCACCCCTCCACTTT.

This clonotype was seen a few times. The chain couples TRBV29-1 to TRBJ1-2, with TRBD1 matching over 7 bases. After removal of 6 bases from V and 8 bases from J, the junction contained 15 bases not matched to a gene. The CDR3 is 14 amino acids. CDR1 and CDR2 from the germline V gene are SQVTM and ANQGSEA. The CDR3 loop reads CSVGAGQVIEGYTF. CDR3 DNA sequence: TGCAGCGTGGGGGCCGGACAGGTCATCGAGGGCTACACCTTC. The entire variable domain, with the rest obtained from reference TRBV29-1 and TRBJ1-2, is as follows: SAVISQKPSRDICQRGTSLTIQCQVDSQVTMMFWYRQQPGQSLTLIATANQGSEATYESGFVIDKFPISRPNLTFSTLTVSNMSPEDSSIYLCSVGAGQVIEGYTFGSGTRLTVV.

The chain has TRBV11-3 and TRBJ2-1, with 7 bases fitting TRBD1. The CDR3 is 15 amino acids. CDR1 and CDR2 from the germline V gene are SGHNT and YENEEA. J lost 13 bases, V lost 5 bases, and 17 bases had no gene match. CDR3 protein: CASSPRTGGFGTQFF. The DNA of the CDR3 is TGTGCCAGCAGCCCACGGACAGGAGGTTTTGGGACCCAGTTCTTC.

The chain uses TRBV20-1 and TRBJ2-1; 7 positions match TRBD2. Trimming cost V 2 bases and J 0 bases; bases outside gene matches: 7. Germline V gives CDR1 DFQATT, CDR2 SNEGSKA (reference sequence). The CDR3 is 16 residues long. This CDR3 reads CSARSGASSSYNEQFF. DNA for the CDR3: TGCAGTGCTAGAAGCGGGGCGTCCAGCTCCTACAATGAGCAGTTCTTC.

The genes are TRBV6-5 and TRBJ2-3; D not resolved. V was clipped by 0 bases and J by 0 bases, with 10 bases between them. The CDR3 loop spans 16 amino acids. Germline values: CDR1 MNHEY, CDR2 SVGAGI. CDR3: CASSYSGFRSTDTQYF. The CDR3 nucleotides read TGTGCCAGCAGTTACTCGGGGTTTAGGAGCACAGATACGCAGTATTTT.

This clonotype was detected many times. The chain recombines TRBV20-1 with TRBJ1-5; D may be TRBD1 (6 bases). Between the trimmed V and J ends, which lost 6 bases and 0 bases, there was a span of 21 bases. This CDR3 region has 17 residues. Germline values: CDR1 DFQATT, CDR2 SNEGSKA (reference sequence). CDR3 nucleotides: TGCAGTGCAGCTCGAGGACAGTCCTTCGGTAGCAATCAGCCCCAGCATTTT. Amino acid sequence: CSAARGQSFGSNQPQHF.

The CDR3 DNA follows: TGTGCCAGCAGCTTAGAGGGTAGCGACGACACCGGGGAGCTGTTTTTT. Translating gives CASSLEGSDDTGELFF. The V gene is TRBV7-2, the J gene TRBJ2-2; the D gene is possibly TRBD2 (5 bases). CDR1 and CDR2 from the germline V gene are SGHTA and FQGNSA. The CDR3 extends over 16 amino acids. V was trimmed by 1 base and J by 3 bases, leaving 12 bases between them.

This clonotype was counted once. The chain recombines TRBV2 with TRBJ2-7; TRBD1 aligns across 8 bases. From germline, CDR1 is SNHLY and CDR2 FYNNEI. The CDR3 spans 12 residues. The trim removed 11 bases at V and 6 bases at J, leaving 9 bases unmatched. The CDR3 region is CAGRGQGREQYF. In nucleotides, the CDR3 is TGTGCCGGAAGAGGACAGGGACGCGAGCAGTACTTC.

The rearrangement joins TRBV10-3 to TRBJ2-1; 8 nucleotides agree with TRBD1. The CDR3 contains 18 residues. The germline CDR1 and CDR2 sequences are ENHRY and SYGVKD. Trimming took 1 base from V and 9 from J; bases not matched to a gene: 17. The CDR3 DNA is TGTGCCATCAGTGAGTACTCTACGAGACAGGGGATCATCGGTGAGCAGTTCTTC. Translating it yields CAISEYSTRQGIIGEQFF.

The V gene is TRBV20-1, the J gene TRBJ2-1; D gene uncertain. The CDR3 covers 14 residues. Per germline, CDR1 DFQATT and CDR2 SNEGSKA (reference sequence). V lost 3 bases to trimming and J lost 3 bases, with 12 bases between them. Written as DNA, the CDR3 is TGCAGTGCTAGTAGCCTCCAAAACTACAATGAGCAGTTCTTC. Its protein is CSASSLQNYNEQFF.

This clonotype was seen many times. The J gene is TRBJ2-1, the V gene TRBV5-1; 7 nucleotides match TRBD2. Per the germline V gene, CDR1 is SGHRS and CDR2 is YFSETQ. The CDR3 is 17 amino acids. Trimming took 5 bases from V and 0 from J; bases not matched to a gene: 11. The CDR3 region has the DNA TGCGCCAGCAGTTTCGCTAGCGGCTATAGCTCCTACAATGAGCAGTTCTTC. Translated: CASSFASGYSSYNEQFF.

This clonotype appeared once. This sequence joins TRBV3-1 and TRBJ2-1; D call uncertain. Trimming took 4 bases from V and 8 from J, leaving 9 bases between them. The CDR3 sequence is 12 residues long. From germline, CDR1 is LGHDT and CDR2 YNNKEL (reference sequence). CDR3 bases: TGTGCCAGCAGCCGCGAAAGGGATGAGCAGTTCTTC. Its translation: CASSRERDEQFF.

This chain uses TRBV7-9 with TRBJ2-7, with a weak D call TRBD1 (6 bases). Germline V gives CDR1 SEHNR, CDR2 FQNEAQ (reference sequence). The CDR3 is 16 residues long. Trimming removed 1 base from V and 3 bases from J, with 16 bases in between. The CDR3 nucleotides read TGTGCCAGCAGCTTAGATATACAGAACAGGGACTACGAGCAGTACTTC. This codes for CASSLDIQNRDYEQYF.

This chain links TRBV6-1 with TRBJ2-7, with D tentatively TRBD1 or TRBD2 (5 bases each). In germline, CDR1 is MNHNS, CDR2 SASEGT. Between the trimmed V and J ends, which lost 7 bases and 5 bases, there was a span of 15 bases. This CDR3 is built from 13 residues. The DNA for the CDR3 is TGTGCCAGCACTGGGACGGCACTAAACGAGCAGTACTTC. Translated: CASTGTALNEQYF.

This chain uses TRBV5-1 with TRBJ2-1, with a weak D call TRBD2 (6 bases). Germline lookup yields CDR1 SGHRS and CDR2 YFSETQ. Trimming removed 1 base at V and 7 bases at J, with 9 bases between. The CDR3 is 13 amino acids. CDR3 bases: TGCGCCAGCAGCTTGCCGGAGGGGAATGAGCAGTTCTTC. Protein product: CASSLPEGNEQFF.

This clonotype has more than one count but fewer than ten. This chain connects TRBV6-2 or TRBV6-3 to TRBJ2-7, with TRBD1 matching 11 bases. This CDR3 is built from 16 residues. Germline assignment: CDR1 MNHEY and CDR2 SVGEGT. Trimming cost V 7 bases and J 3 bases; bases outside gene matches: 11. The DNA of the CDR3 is TGTGCCAGCATTGGGACCGGGACAGGGGGGAACTACGAGCAGTACTTC. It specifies CASIGTGTGGNYEQYF.

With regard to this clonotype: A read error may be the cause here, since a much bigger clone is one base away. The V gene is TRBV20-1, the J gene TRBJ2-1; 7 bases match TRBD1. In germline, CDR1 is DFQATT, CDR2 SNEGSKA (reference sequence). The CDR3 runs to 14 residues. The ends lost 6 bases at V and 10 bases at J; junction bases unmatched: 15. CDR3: CSAAPGTAGYEQFF. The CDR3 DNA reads TGCAGTGCCGCCCCCGGGACAGCCGGATACGAGCAGTTCTTC.

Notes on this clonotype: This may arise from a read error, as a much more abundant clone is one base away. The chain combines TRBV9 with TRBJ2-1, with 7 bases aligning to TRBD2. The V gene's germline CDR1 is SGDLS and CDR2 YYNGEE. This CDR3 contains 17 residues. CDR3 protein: CASSVGQGGRRYKEQFF. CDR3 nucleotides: TGTGCCAGCAGCGTAGGCCAAGGCGGGAGAAGGTACAAGGAGCAGTTCTTC.

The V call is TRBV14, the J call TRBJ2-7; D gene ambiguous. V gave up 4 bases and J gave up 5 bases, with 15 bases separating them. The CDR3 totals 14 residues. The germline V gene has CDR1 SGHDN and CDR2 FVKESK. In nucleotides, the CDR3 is TGTGCCAGCAGCCCACTGGACGCCGTGCACGAGCAGTACTTC. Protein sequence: CASSPLDAVHEQYF.

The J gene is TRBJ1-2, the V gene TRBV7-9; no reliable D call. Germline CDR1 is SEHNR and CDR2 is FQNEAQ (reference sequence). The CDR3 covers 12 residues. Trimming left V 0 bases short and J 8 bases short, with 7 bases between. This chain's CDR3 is CASSLAEEGYTF. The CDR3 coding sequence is TGTGCCAGCAGCTTAGCTGAGGAGGGCTACACCTTC. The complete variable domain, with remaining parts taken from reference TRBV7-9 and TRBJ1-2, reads DTGVSQNPRHKITKRGQNVTFRCDPISEHNRLYWYRQTLGQGPEFLTYFQNEAQLEKSRLLSDRFSAERPKGSFSTLEIQRTEQGDSAMYLCASSLAEEGYTFGSGTRLTVV.

The CDR3 reads CASSLGSSMVDEQYF. The CDR3 DNA follows: TGTGCCAGCAGCTTAGGTAGTAGTATGGTCGACGAGCAGTACTTC. This chain uses TRBV7-9 with TRBJ2-4; no reliable D call. The DNA end is a closer match to TRBJ2-7, so the J assignment may be wrong. The CDR3 totals 15 residues. From germline, CDR1 is SEHNR and CDR2 FQNEAQ (reference sequence).

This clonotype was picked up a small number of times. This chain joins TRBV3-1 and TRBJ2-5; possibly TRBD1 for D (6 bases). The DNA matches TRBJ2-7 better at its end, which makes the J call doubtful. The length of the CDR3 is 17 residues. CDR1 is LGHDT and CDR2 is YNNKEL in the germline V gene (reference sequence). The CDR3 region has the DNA TGTGCCAGCAGCCCCAGTGTGGGTGGGACAACCTGGGACGAGCAGTACTTC. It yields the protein CASSPSVGGTTWDEQYF.